One sample yielded the 3 T cell receptor beta chains listed below, sequenced in a study of T cells in Graves' hyperthyroidism and ophthalmopathy. Amplified TCR beta CDR3 regions came from RNA transcripts. Primed by the HTBI set, a first-round RT-PCR was run on the TCR CDR3. TCRdb redid the calling of the multiplex PCR reads with MiXCR, one entry per CDR3 protein. The sample includes approximately 620,000 distinct CDR3 sequences, around 13% of them seen just once. Sequencing was carried out using blood. Receptors originate from a woman under 40 with Graves' hyperthyroidism that later progressed to Graves' ophthalmopathy.

J is TRBJ1-4 and V is TRBV12-3 or TRBV12-4, with 7 bases aligning to TRBD1. CDR3 size: 15 residues. V gave up 7 bases and J gave up 8 bases; unmatched junction bases: 13. CDR3 bases: TGTGCCAGCACTCACCGTACAGGGGCAGCCGAAAAACTGTTTTTT. Residues: CASTHRTGAAEKLFF.

The sample holds a few counts of this clonotype. The chain joins TRBV7-9 to TRBJ2-2; D is ambiguous. Deletions cut 3 bases from V and 10 bases from J, with 9 bases between. Germline loops: CDR1 SEHNR, CDR2 FQNEAQ (reference sequence). This CDR3 is built from 12 residues. This CDR3 is CASSLSPEELFF. As DNA, the CDR3 is TGTGCCAGCAGCTTGTCCCCGGAGGAGCTGTTTTTT.

This rearrangement joins TRBV29-1 to TRBJ1-2; D is undetermined. This CDR3 is built from 12 residues. Germline CDR1 SQVTM, CDR2 ANQGSEA. The V and J ends lost 7 bases and 8 bases respectively, with 17 bases between them. The DNA of the CDR3 is TGCAGCGCTACGTCCTTCGGGCGGGGCTACACCTTC. Translating gives CSATSFGRGYTF. The entire variable domain, with the rest obtained from reference TRBV29-1 and TRBJ1-2, is as follows: SAVISQKPSRDICQRGTSLTIQCQVDSQVTMMFWYRQQPGQSLTLIATANQGSEATYESGFVIDKFPISRPNLTFSTLTVSNMSPEDSSIYLCSATSFGRGYTFGSGTRLTVV.